These T cell receptor beta chains were read from a single sample in a study of T cell changes during pregnancy in multiple sclerosis. This table comes from immunoSEQ multiplex PCR, and its TCRdb copy is limited to in-frame clones, with some not included. The sample lists about 75,000 clones, 90% to 95% occurring once. This sample comprised CD4+ T cells from peripheral blood mononuclear cells, obtained before pregnancy. The receptors here all came from a female donor with multiple sclerosis, enrolled in a pregnancy study. The CDR3 runs from the conserved cysteine through the conserved F or W.

j_gene	v_gene	CDR3aa
TRBJ2-3	TRBV7-4	CASSLPCRTGGTDTQYF
TRBJ1-6	TRBV19	CASSIWSSLSSYNSPLHF
TRBJ2-6	TRBV9	CASSVELGGPLSGANVLTF
TRBJ1-2	TRBV7-3	CASSRHSYGYTF
TRBJ2-3	TRBV9	CASSVLQEPSTDTQYF
TRBJ2-7	TRBV18	CASSPSVRGGDEQYF
TRBJ2-1	TRBV12-5	CASGLMAFSPFNEQFF
TRBJ2-5	TRBV7-2	CASSLQGQGTQYF
TRBJ2-3	TRBV5-1	CASSLRGLGTDTQYF
TRBJ1-2	TRBV30	CAWRATGNYGYTF
TRBJ2-7	TRBV11-3	CASSFESSYEQYF
TRBJ2-3	TRBV27	CASSKGTRSDTQYF
TRBJ2-1	TRBV29-1	CSVARFSYNEQFF
TRBJ1-1	TRBV4-3	CASSHARGGQSTEAFF
TRBJ2-7	TRBV5-1	CASSLVLATGEQYF
TRBJ1-2	TRBV7-9	CASSLGRDRANYGYTF
TRBJ2-3	TRBV9	CASSTWTGSTDTQYF
TRBJ2-2	TRBV7-7	CASSSRGGELFF
TRBJ1-6	TRBV27	CASRETGVLSSYNSPLHF
TRBJ2-7	TRBV5-4	CASSHPGGTSGTYEQYF
TRBJ2-1	TRBV15	CATSAGTSGSKYNEQFF
TRBJ2-2	TRBV11-3	CASSPGGSGELFF
TRBJ2-1	TRBV5-1	CASRVAGTQYNEQFF
TRBJ2-3	TRBV7-2	CASSLVADPGNTQYF
TRBJ2-2	TRBV6-5	CASRPGTVGGELFF
TRBJ2-1	TRBV4-1	CASSLRLAGGHNEQFF
TRBJ1-2	TRBV10-3	CAIRGQGAAMNYGYTF
TRBJ1-2	TRBV7-2	CASSLVGTGGYTF
TRBJ1-1	TRBV28	CASSPPGTRIHTEAFF
TRBJ2-5	TRBV2	CASSEGLAGGETQYF
TRBJ2-1	TRBV15	CATSRDRVYEQFF
TRBJ2-3	TRBV6-5	CASKASGGTQYF
TRBJ1-6	TRBV27	CASSLMPPQARVPLHF
TRBJ2-7	TRBV27	CASRLKTGTSSSEQYF
TRBJ2-1	TRBV5-4	CASSSLQGNRYNEQFF
TRBJ2-5	TRBV10-1	CASRRKRGADQETQYF
TRBJ1-4	TRBV4-1	CASSQAPGTTNEKLFF
TRBJ2-3	TRBV30	CAWSRSGGGFGTDTQYF
TRBJ1-2	TRBV4-1	CASSPYLDRDSLNYGYTF
TRBJ1-1	TRBV5-1	CASSWSGNTEAFF
TRBJ1-2	TRBV14	CASSQGGTYGYTF
TRBJ2-3	TRBV9	CASTFRAGVADTQYF
TRBJ2-7	TRBV7-2	CASSPGGAGVREQYF
TRBJ2-1	TRBV9	CASSVAAEDYNEQFF
TRBJ2-7	TRBV9	CASSPLSGGRYEQYF
TRBJ2-3	TRBV9	CASSLVGTGLSTDTQYF
TRBJ2-2	TRBV9	CASSPQGLAGGSGELFF
TRBJ2-7	TRBV11-3	CASSLDGTGYGEQYF
TRBJ1-2	TRBV30	CAWSYQGAGYGYTF
TRBJ1-5	TRBV19	CASSISGQGSNQPQHF
TRBJ1-5	TRBV4-3	CASSQNGRAGDQPQHF
TRBJ1-5	TRBV23-1	CASSQPGQFGPQHF
TRBJ2-2	TRBV5-4	CASSDPRRRGGGAGELFF
TRBJ1-6	TRBV10-3	CAISQGQDNSPLHF
TRBJ1-5	TRBV10-3	CAISERTDNQPQHF
TRBJ2-1	TRBV5-1	CASSLGGFGAGTSGNEQFF
TRBJ1-1	TRBV19	CASSYRDRNTEAFF